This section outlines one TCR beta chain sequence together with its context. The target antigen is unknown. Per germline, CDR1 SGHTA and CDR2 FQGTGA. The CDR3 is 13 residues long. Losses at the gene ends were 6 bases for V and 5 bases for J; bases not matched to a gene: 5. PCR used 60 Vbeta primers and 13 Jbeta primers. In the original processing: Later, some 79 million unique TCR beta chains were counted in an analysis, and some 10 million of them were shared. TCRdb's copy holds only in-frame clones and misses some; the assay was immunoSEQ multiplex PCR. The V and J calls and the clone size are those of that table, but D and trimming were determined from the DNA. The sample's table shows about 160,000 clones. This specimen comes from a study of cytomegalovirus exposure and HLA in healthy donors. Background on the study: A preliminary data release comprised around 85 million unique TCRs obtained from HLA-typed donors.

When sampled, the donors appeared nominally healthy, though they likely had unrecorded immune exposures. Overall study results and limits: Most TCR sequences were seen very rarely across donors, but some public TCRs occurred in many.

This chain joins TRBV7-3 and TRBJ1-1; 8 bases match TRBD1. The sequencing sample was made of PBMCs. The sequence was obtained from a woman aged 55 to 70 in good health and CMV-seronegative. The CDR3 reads CASSLRQGTEAFF. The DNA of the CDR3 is TGTGCCAGCAGTCTCCGACAGGGGACTGAAGCTTTCTTT.